The count of the clone carrying this TCR beta chain is one. Its antigen is unknown. The V end lost 5 bases, the J end lost 13 bases, and 14 bases lay between the germline ends. The CDR3 spans 11 residues. The germline V gene has CDR1 MDHEN and CDR2 SYDVKM. Using immunoSEQ multiplex PCR, the repertoire was profiled, and TCRdb retains in-frame clones only, with some absent. The sample has over 130,000 clones; 70% to 90% are singletons. This sample is part of a study of T cell responses to AZD1222 COVID-19 vaccine. The study's findings and limits: The study found Spike-specific TCR breadth and depth rose after two AZD1222 doses.

This chain joins TRBV28 and TRBJ1-2, with D unclear. The receptor's source is an adult in good health. The specimen comprised peripheral blood, sampled on day 0 of AZD1222 vaccination. The DNA for the CDR3 is TGTGCCAGCAGTCACGCCGGAAATCCCACCTTC. Encoded protein: CASSHAGNPTF.